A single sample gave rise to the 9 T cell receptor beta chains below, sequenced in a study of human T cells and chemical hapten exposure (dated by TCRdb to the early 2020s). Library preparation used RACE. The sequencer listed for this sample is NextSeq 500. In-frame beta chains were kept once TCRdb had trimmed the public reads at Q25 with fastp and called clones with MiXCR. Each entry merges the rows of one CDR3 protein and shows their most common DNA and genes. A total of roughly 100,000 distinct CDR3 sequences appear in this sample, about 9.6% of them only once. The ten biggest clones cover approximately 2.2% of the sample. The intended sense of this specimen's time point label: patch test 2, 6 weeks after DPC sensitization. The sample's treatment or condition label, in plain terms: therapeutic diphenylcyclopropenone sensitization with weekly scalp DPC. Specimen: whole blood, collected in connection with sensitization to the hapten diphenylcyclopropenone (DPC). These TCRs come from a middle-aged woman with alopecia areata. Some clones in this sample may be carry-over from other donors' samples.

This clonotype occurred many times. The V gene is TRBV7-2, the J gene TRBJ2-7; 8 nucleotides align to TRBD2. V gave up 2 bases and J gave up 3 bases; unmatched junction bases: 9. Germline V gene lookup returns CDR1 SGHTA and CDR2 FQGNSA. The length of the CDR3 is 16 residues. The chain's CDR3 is CASSLSLGRANYEQYF. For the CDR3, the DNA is TGTGCCAGCAGCTTATCTCTCGGGAGGGCGAACTACGAGCAGTACTTC.

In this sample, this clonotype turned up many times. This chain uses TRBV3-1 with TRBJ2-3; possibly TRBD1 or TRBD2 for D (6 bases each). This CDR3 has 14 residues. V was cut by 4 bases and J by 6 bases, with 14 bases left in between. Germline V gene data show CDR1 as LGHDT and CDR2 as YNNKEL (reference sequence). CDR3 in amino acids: CASSLSGAEDTQYF. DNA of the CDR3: TGTGCCAGCAGCCTGTCGGGGGCGGAGGATACGCAGTATTTT.

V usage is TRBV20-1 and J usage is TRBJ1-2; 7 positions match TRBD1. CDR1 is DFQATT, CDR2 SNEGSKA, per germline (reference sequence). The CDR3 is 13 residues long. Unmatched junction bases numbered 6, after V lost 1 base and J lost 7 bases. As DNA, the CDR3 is TGCAGTGCTAGAGCCGGGACAGTCCTTGGCTACACCTTC. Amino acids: CSARAGTVLGYTF.

The CDR3 sequence: CASNIPGQANTGELFF. CDR3 sequence (DNA): TGTGCCAGCAATATTCCGGGACAGGCGAACACCGGGGAGCTGTTTTTT. This chain uses TRBV28 with TRBJ2-2, with 8 bases that match TRBD1. CDR1 is MDHEN and CDR2 is SYDVKM in the germline V gene. This CDR3 comprises 16 residues. V lost 7 bases, J lost 0 bases, and 7 bases stayed unmatched.

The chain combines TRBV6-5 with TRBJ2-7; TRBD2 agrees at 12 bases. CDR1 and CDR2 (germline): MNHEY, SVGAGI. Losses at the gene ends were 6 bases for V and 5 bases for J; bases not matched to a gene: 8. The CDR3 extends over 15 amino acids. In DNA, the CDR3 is TGTGCCAGCAGACCTCCTAGCGGGAGGGCCCACGAGCAGTACTTC. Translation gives CASRPPSGRAHEQYF.

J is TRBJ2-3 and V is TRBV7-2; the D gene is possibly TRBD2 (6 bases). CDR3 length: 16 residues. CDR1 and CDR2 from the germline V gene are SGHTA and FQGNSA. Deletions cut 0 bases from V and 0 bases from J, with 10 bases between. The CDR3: CASSLAGRGSTDTQYF. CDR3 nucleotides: TGTGCCAGCAGCTTAGCGGGGCGGGGAAGCACAGATACGCAGTATTTT.

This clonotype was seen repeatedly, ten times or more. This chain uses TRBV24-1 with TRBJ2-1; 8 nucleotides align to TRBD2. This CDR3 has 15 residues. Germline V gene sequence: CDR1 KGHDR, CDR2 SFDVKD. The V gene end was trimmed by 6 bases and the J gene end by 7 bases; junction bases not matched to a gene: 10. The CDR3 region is CATSSLSGGPNEQFF. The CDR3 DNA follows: TGTGCCACCAGTTCTCTAAGCGGGGGACCTAATGAGCAGTTCTTC.

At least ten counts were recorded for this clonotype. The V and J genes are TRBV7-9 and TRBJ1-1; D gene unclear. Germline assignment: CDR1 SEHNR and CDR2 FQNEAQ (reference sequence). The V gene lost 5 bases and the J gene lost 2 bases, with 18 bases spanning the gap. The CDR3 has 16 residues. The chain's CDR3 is CASSPPPRYGNTEAFF. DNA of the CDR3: TGTGCCAGCAGCCCACCCCCGAGGTATGGAAACACTGAAGCTTTCTTT.

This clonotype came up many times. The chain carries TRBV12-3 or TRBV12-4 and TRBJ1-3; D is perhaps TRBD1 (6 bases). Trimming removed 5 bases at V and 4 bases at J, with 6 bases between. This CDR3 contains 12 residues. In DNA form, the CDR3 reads TGTGCCAGCAGTCAGGGGGGAAACACCATATATTTT. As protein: CASSQGGNTIYF.